This T cell receptor (beta chain) emerged from a study of T cells in Graves' hyperthyroidism and ophthalmopathy. With duration under 3 months, ophthalmopathy was active: Clinical Activity Score at least 3, NOSPECS at least 4. Diagnoses used clinical symptoms, serum thyroxine and TRAb, thyroid ultrasound and orbital computed tomography. This clonotype was seen repeatedly, ten times or more. V dropped 0 bases and J dropped 1; count of bases not matched to a gene: 5. Germline CDR1 and CDR2: MNHEY and SVGAGI. The CDR3 consists of 17 residues. The TCR beta CDR3 regions underwent amplification using RNA transcripts as the source. The HTBI primer set was used in a first-round RT-PCR of the TCR CDR3. One entry per CDR3 protein, called by TCRdb with MiXCR from the multiplex PCR reads. The sample lists approximately 380,000 distinct CDR3 sequences; about 14% were seen once.

The TCR was taken from a man aged 50 or older with Graves' ophthalmopathy. This chain joins TRBV6-5 and TRBJ2-1; 8 bases agree with TRBD2. Specimen: blood. In DNA form, the CDR3 reads TGTGCCAGCAGTTACTCTCCGGGACTAGAGTCCTACAATGAGCAGTTCTTC. It yields the protein CASSYSPGLESYNEQFF.